This T cell receptor (beta chain) derives from a study of cytomegalovirus exposure and HLA in healthy donors. PCR amplification relied on 60 Vbeta primers (plus 13 Jbeta primers). TCRdb's table, derived via immunoSEQ multiplex PCR, lists solely in-frame clones and lacks some. The data contain about 160,000 clones, around 74% of them singletons. CDR3 size: 15 residues. The germline V gene has CDR1 SGDLS and CDR2 YYNGEE. V trimming: 5 bases; J trimming: 6 bases; junction bases outside the gene matches: 9. The sample comprised PBMCs. The V gene is TRBV9, the J gene TRBJ1-2, with TRBD1 matching 11 bases. This receptor was obtained from a female donor in good health and CMV-seronegative. The CDR3 DNA is TGTGCCAGCAGTTCGGACAGGGGGCCTATGGATGGCTACACCTTC. It yields the protein CASSSDRGPMDGYTF.